These 27 T cell receptor beta chains were sequenced from one sample in a study of Ad26.COV2.S vaccination and SARS-CoV-2 variants. The treatment: 15 to 20 received Ad26.COV2.S at low or high dose, single or two shots; about 5 received placebo; per-sample allocation not given. Day 63 after the first injection of vaccine or placebo was the sampling time. Method: immunoSEQ multiplex PCR; TCRdb's copy keeps in-frame clones and lacks some. The sample shows a few hundred thousand clones, less than 95% of them seen only once. Source: peripheral blood, taken in a trial of Ad26.COV2.S vaccine versus placebo. The receptors derive from a person between 18 and 60 years old who received the Ad26.COV2.S COVID-19 vaccine or a placebo.

V and J are TRBV7-3 and TRBJ2-2; 7 bases are shared with TRBD2. Germline CDR1 and CDR2: SGHTA and FQGTGA. Trimming cost V 1 base and J 7 bases; bases outside gene matches: 3. The length of the CDR3 is 14 residues. This CDR3 is CASSLILAVGELFF. The CDR3 nucleotides read TGTGCCAGCAGCTTAATCCTAGCGGTCGGGGAGCTGTTTTTT. The variable domain in full, with the rest retrieved from reference TRBV7-3 and TRBJ2-2, is GAGVSQTPSNKVTEKGKYVELRCDPISGHTALYWYRQSLGQGPEFLIYFQGTGAADDSGLPNDRFFAVRPEGSVSTLKIQRTERGDSAVYLCASSLILAVGELFFGEGSRLTVL.

This clone was seen once. The gene calls are TRBV9 and TRBJ1-4, with D possibly being TRBD1 (5 bases). The CDR3 spans 13 residues. In germline, CDR1 is SGDLS, CDR2 YYNGEE. Trimming stripped 0 bases from V and 8 bases from J, with 8 bases between. The CDR3 loop is CASSVGAGEKLFF. The DNA of the CDR3 is TGTGCCAGCAGCGTAGGGGCAGGGGAAAAACTGTTTTTT. The full variable domain, rest sourced from reference TRBV9 and TRBJ1-4, is DSGVTQTPKHLITATGQRVTLRCSPRSGDLSVYWYQQSLDQGLQFLIQYYNGEERAKGNILERFSAQQFPDLHSELNLSSLELGDSALYFCASSVGAGEKLFFGSGTQLSVL.

Written as DNA, the CDR3 is TGCGCCAGCAGCTTGGGCGACCGCTCCCAGTCACCCCTCCACTTT. Translation: CASSLGDRSQSPLHF. This sequence joins TRBV5-1 and TRBJ1-6; no reliable D call. Germline CDR1 reads SGHRS; CDR2 reads YFSETQ. Between the trimmed V and J ends, which lost 0 bases and 10 bases, there was a span of 14 bases. This CDR3 is built from 15 residues. The full variable domain, with the rest looked up from reference TRBV5-1 and TRBJ1-6, is KAGVTQTPRYLIKTRGQQVTLSCSPISGHRSVSWYQQTPGQGLQFLFEYFSETQRNKGNFPGRFSGRQFSNSRSEMNVSTLELGDSALYLCASSLGDRSQSPLHFGNGTRLTVT.

This chain uses TRBV20-1 with TRBJ2-1, with D perhaps assigned TRBD1 or TRBD2 (6 bases each). Trimming took off 3 bases at V and 4 bases at J, with 16 bases between the two ends. The CDR3 has 15 amino acids. Germline CDR1 and CDR2: DFQATT and SNEGSKA (reference sequence). DNA of the CDR3: TGCAGTGCTAGTCCCAGCTCGGGGGCATACAATGAGCAGTTCTTC. This codes for CSASPSSGAYNEQFF.

The V and J genes are TRBV6-1 and TRBJ1-3; D gene unclear. The germline V gene has CDR1 MNHNS and CDR2 SASEGT. Trimming pared 2 bases from V and 4 bases from J, leaving 12 bases between. The CDR3 has 15 residues. The CDR3 here is CASSEKAGGGNTIYF. DNA for the CDR3: TGTGCCAGCAGTGAAAAAGCGGGAGGGGGAAACACCATATATTTT.

This rearrangement joins TRBV7-2 to TRBJ2-7; D is unresolved. V lost 4 bases and J lost 2, with 9 bases in between. This CDR3 comprises 13 residues. Per the germline V gene, CDR1 is SGHTA and CDR2 is FQGNSA. The CDR3 loop reads CASSSQYAYEQYF. DNA for the CDR3: TGTGCCAGCAGCTCCCAATATGCCTACGAGCAGTACTTC.

The chain employs TRBV19 and TRBJ1-5, with TRBD1 matching 7 bases. Germline CDR1 LNHDA, CDR2 SQIVND (reference sequence). V shed 2 bases and J 0 bases; nucleotides not matched to a gene: 10. CDR3 length equals 18 residues. CDR3 loop: CASSINRRQGYSNQPQHF. The CDR3 bases are TGTGCCAGTAGTATAAATCGCCGACAGGGATATAGCAATCAGCCCCAGCATTTT. Drawing the rest from reference TRBV19 and TRBJ1-5, the complete variable domain is DGGITQSPKYLFRKEGQNVTLSCEQNLNHDAMYWYRQDPGQGLRLIYYSQIVNDFQKGDIAEGYSVSREKKESFPLTVTSAQKNPTAFYLCASSINRRQGYSNQPQHFGDGTRLSIL.

With regard to this clone: Other DNA sequences in this specimen translate into the identical CDR3. The chain employs TRBV13 and TRBJ2-3; 9 nucleotides agree with TRBD1. Trimming took 4 bases from V and 3 from J; bases not matched to a gene: 2. The CDR3 has 14 residues. CDR1 is PRHDT and CDR2 is FYEKMQ in the germline V gene (reference sequence). CDR3 DNA sequence: TGTGCCAGCAGCTCGGGACAGGGTACAGATACGCAGTATTTT. Translation gives CASSSGQGTDTQYF. Using reference TRBV13 and TRBJ2-3 for the parts outside the CDR3, the full variable domain is AAGVIQSPRHLIKEKRETATLKCYPIPRHDTVYWYQQGPGQDPQFLISFYEKMQSDKGSIPDRFSAQQFSDYHSELNMSSLELGDSALYFCASSSGQGTDTQYFGPGTRLTVL.

The chain combines TRBV28 with TRBJ2-5; 7 bases map to TRBD1. Germline V lookup: CDR1 MDHEN, CDR2 SYDVKM. V gave up 2 bases and J gave up 5 bases; unmatched junction bases: 8. The CDR3 loop spans 15 amino acids. The CDR3 protein is CASSLNTGERETQYF. The CDR3 nucleotides read TGTGCCAGCAGTTTAAACACAGGGGAGAGGGAGACCCAGTACTTC. The whole variable domain, filled in from reference TRBV28 and TRBJ2-5, reads DVKVTQSSRYLVKRTGEKVFLECVQDMDHENMFWYRQDPGLGLRLIYFSYDVKMKEKGDIPEGYSVSREKKERFSLILESASTNQTSMYLCASSLNTGERETQYFGPGTRLLVL.

V gene TRBV29-1 combines with J gene TRBJ2-1; weak D call: TRBD1 (6 bases). This CDR3 has 17 residues. CDR1 and CDR2 from the germline V gene are SQVTM and ANQGSEA. The V gene lost 3 bases and the J gene lost 0 bases, with 18 bases spanning the gap. Written as DNA, the CDR3 is TGCAGCGTTGATGGGGGCATGACGAGGAGCTCCTACAATGAGCAGTTCTTC. It yields the protein CSVDGGMTRSSYNEQFF.

The chain combines TRBV7-3 with TRBJ2-1, with 8 bases aligning to TRBD2. The CDR3 contains 14 residues. The junction had 5 bases not matched to a gene; V was cut back by 8 bases and J by 2 bases. Germline V gene data show CDR1 as SGHTA and CDR2 as FQGTGA. CDR3 sequence (DNA): TGTGCCAGCGCTTTAGCGGGGACCTACAATGAGCAGTTCTTC. Amino acids: CASALAGTYNEQFF.

This sequence joins TRBV2 and TRBJ2-7; D is undetermined. CDR3 length equals 13 residues. Looked up from germline, CDR1 is SNHLY and CDR2 is FYNNEI. V dropped 7 bases and J dropped 3 bases, with 13 bases sitting between them. DNA of the CDR3: TGTGCCAGCAAGGAACGAACCTACTACGAGCAGTACTTC. It codes for CASKERTYYEQYF. The entire variable domain, with the rest obtained from reference TRBV2 and TRBJ2-7, is as follows: EPEVTQTPSHQVTQMGQEVILRCVPISNHLYFYWYRQILGQKVEFLVSFYNNEISEKSEIFDDQFSVERPDGSNFTLKIRSTKLEDSAMYFCASKERTYYEQYFGPGTRLTVT.

The chain recombines TRBV7-9 with TRBJ1-6, with D unresolved. The V and J ends lost 1 base and 8 bases respectively, with 9 bases between them. The V gene's germline CDR1 is SEHNR and CDR2 FQNEAQ (reference sequence). This CDR3 region has 14 residues. CDR3 in amino acids: CASSLVSGDSPLHF. The CDR3 nucleotides are TGTGCCAGCAGCTTAGTCTCCGGGGATTCACCCCTCCACTTT.

The chain recombines TRBV11-1 with TRBJ2-7; perhaps TRBD2 as D (6 bases). V was trimmed by 3 bases and J by 0 bases, leaving 12 bases between them. The CDR3 sequence is 15 residues long. Germline V gene data show CDR1 as SGHAT and CDR2 as FQDESV (reference sequence). The CDR3 DNA reads as TGTGCCAGCAGCTTTAAGCGGGCCCACTCCTACGAGCAGTACTTC. As protein: CASSFKRAHSYEQYF.

The J gene is TRBJ1-2, the V gene TRBV3-1 (or the pseudogene TRBV3-2), with TRBD1 matching over 9 bases. CDR1 and CDR2 from the germline V gene are LGHDT and YNNKEL (reference sequence). V dropped 4 bases and J dropped 2; count of bases not matched to a gene: 14. The CDR3 totals 18 residues. The CDR3 region has the DNA TGTGCCAGCAGCCGGCAAGTGGGACAGGGAGGCCGGAACTATGGCTACACCTTC. It translates to CASSRQVGQGGRNYGYTF.

The V call is TRBV3-1 (or the pseudogene TRBV3-2), the J call TRBJ2-1; 9 bases line up with TRBD2. CDR1 and CDR2 from the germline V gene are LGHDT and YNNKEL (reference sequence). With V trimmed by 1 base and J by 3 bases, 7 bases remained unmatched. This CDR3 has 17 amino acids. The CDR3 sequence: CASSQGIGLAYYNEQFF. CDR3 DNA sequence: TGTGCCAGCAGCCAAGGGATAGGACTAGCGTACTACAATGAGCAGTTCTTC.

The rearrangement uses TRBV5-4 and TRBJ2-3; D unclear. The CDR3 has 14 residues. Trimming took off 0 bases at V and 4 bases at J, with 9 bases between the two ends. Germline assignment: CDR1 SGHNT and CDR2 YYREEE (reference sequence). CDR3 nucleotides: TGTGCCAGCAGCTTGGGGCCGGCAGCAGATACGCAGTATTTT. It codes for CASSLGPAADTQYF.

The gene calls are TRBV10-3 and TRBJ1-2; D uncertain. Trimming took 4 bases from V and 2 from J, leaving 5 bases between them. This CDR3 has 12 amino acids. Per germline, CDR1 ENHRY and CDR2 SYGVKD. The CDR3, as DNA: TGTGCCATCAGTGGACGGAACTATGGCTACACCTTC. Translation: CAISGRNYGYTF.

The V gene is TRBV18, the J gene TRBJ2-1; perhaps TRBD1 as D (5 bases). Germline V lookup: CDR1 KGHSH, CDR2 LQKENI. This CDR3 is built from 16 residues. Trimming left V 6 bases short and J 2 bases short, with 17 bases between. CDR3 coding DNA: TGTGCCAGCTCGTCTCCGACAGCAAGCACCTACAATGAGCAGTTCTTC. Residues: CASSSPTASTYNEQFF.

The rearrangement joins TRBV24-1 to TRBJ2-5; D possibly corresponds to TRBD2 (5 bases). Germline assignment: CDR1 KGHDR and CDR2 SFDVKD. The length of the CDR3 is 12 residues. Between the trimmed V and J ends, which lost 6 bases and 2 bases, there was a span of 6 bases. For the CDR3, the DNA is TGTGCCACCAGTACGGGGCAAGAGACCCAGTACTTC. It codes for CATSTGQETQYF.

The V call is TRBV30, the J call TRBJ1-5, with D tentatively TRBD1 (5 bases). The CDR3 runs 12 residues. V lost 7 bases to trimming and J lost 7 bases, with 14 bases between them. The germline V gene has CDR1 GTSNPN and CDR2 SVGIG (reference sequence). The CDR3 loop reads CAYDQGGQPQHF. DNA for the CDR3: TGTGCCTATGATCAGGGCGGGCAGCCCCAGCATTTT.

The chain recombines TRBV25-1 with TRBJ2-5; TRBD1 matches at 8 bases. This CDR3 has 14 residues. Germline CDR1 and CDR2: MGHDK and SYGVNS. Trimming at V came to 0 bases and at J to 11 bases, leaving 8 bases not matched to a gene. The CDR3 sequence: CASSEYRLGTGQYF. In DNA form, the CDR3 reads TGTGCCAGCAGTGAATATAGACTCGGGACAGGACAGTACTTC.

The chain recombines TRBV11-2 with TRBJ2-7, with D tentatively TRBD1 or TRBD2 (6 bases each). CDR1 and CDR2 (germline): SGHAT, FQNNGV. The CDR3 has 14 amino acids. Trimming shortened V by 5 bases and J by 5 bases, and 16 bases separated the two germline ends. The CDR3 region is CASSAVGGFDEQYF. DNA of the CDR3: TGTGCCAGCAGCGCCGTAGGGGGGTTCGACGAGCAGTACTTC. The variable domain in full, with the rest retrieved from reference TRBV11-2 and TRBJ2-7, is EAGVAQSPRYKIIEKRQSVAFWCNPISGHATLYWYQQILGQGPKLLIQFQNNGVVDDSQLPKDRFSAERLKGVDSTLKIQPAKLEDSAVYLCASSAVGGFDEQYFGPGTRLTVT.

V gene TRBV5-1 combines with J gene TRBJ1-2; D is undetermined. The germline gives CDR1 SGHRS, CDR2 YFSETQ. The CDR3 consists of 14 residues. Trimming stripped 3 bases from V and 0 bases from J, with 9 bases between. DNA for the CDR3: TGCGCCAGCAGCTCCAATGGGGCTAACTATGGCTACACCTTC. It encodes CASSSNGANYGYTF.

This chain connects TRBV28 to TRBJ2-1; 8 bases agree with TRBD2. V lost 5 bases to trimming and J lost 7 bases; unmatched junction nucleotides: 13. CDR1 and CDR2 from the germline V gene are MDHEN and SYDVKM. The CDR3 consists of 16 residues. Written as DNA, the CDR3 is TGTGCCAGCAGTGACTTGGGGACTAGGGTTGAGAATGAGCAGTTCTTC. Encoded protein: CASSDLGTRVENEQFF. Drawing the rest from reference TRBV28 and TRBJ2-1, the complete variable domain is DVKVTQSSRYLVKRTGEKVFLECVQDMDHENMFWYRQDPGLGLRLIYFSYDVKMKEKGDIPEGYSVSREKKERFSLILESASTNQTSMYLCASSDLGTRVENEQFFGPGTRLTVL.

This clone was counted a few times. The chain is built from TRBV7-9 and TRBJ2-7; either TRBD1 or TRBD2 may supply D (5 bases each). With 4 bases removed from V and 3 bases from J, the gap between germline ends came to 13 bases. CDR1 and CDR2 from the germline V gene are SEHNR and FQNEAQ (reference sequence). The CDR3 covers 14 residues. In DNA form, the CDR3 reads TGTGCCAGCAGCTCCCAGCCGAGGGGCTACGAGCAGTACTTC. Residues: CASSSQPRGYEQYF.

The V and J genes are TRBV14 and TRBJ2-3; weak D call: TRBD2 (5 bases). Looked up from germline, CDR1 is SGHDN and CDR2 is FVKESK. The CDR3 extends over 15 amino acids. V was cut by 5 bases and J by 2 bases, with 14 bases left in between. The CDR3 loop is CASSIRTPTTDTQYF. Here the CDR3 DNA reads TGTGCCAGCAGCATTCGGACTCCAACCACAGATACGCAGTATTTT.